The sample holds a few counts of the clone carrying this TCR beta chain. Its antigen is unknown. The time point was: newly diagnosed GD, antithyroid drugs for less than 3 months. Extracted RNA from PBMCs served as the source of the TCR library. A roughly 8.1-milliliter sample of peripheral blood was drawn into EDTA tubes. This sample stems from a study of regulatory T cells in long-lasting Graves disease. Study information: Recently diagnosed Graves' patients had received antithyroid drugs for under 3 months.

Libraries of TCR beta came from iRepertoire HTBI primers plus Arm-PCR of CDR3 regions. TCRdb re-called the multiplex PCR reads with MiXCR, one entry per CDR3 protein. The sample records about 420,000 distinct CDR3 sequences, about 15% being singletons. This CDR3 is built from 15 residues. Germline trimming cut 4 bases from V and 3 bases from J; bases unmatched to any gene: 8. Germline V gene data show CDR1 as SGDLS and CDR2 as YYNGEE. General study findings and limits: Repertoires from persistent disease leaned toward TRBV28, TRBJ1-2 and TRBJ2-5.

The sample also formed part of further work on T cells in Graves' hyperthyroidism and ophthalmopathy.

The chain joins TRBV9 to TRBJ1-1, with 8 nucleotides matching TRBD1. This specimen consisted of peripheral blood mononuclear cells (PBMCs), obtained at new diagnosis, from a patient treated with antithyroid drugs. The TCR sequence derives from a woman younger than 35 with Graves disease. The CDR3 DNA reads TGTGCCAGCAGCACCGCAGGGGGCCCGCACACTGAAGCTTTCTTT. Translation gives CASSTAGGPHTEAFF.